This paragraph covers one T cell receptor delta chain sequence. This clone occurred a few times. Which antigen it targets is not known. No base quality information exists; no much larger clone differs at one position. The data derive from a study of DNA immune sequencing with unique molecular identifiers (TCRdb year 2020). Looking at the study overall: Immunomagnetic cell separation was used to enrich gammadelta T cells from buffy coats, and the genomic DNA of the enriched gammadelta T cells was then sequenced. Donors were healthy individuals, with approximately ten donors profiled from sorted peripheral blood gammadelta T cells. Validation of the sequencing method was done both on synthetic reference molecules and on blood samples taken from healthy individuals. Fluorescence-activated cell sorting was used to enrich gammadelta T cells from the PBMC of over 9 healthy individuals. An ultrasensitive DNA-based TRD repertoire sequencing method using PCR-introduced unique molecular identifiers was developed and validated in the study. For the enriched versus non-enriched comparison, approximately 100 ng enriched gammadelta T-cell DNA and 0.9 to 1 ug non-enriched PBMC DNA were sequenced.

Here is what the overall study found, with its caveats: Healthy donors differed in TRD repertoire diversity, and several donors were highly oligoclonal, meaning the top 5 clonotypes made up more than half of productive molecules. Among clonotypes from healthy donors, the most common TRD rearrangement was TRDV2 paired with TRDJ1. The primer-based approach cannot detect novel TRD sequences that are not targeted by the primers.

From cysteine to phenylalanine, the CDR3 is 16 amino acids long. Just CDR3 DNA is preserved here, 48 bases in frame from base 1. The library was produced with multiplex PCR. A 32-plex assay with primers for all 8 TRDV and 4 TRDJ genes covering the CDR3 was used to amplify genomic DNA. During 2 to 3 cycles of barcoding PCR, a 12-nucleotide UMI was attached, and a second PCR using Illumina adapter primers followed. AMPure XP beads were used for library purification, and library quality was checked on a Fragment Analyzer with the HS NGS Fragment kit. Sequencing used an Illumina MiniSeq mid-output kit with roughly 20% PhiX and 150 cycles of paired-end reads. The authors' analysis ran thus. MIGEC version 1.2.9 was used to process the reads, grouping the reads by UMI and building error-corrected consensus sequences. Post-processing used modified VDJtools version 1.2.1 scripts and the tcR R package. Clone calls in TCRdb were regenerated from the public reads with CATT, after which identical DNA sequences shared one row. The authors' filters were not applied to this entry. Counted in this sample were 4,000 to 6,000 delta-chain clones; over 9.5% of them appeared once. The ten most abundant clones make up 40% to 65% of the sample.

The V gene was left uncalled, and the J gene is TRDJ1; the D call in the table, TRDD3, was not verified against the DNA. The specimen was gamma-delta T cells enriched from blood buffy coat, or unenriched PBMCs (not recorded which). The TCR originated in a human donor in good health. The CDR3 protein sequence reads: CALGECRGILTDKLIF. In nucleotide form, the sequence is TGTGCTCTTGGGGAATGTAGGGGGATACTAACCGATAAACTCATCTTT.